The entry below gives a single T cell receptor (beta chain) sequence along with its context. Its cognate antigen has yet to be identified. Base-call qualities are not available, and no considerably larger clone is one nucleotide away. This record belongs to a study of early T cells in non-severe SARS-CoV-2 infection (dated by TCRdb to 2020 to 2023). For the study in its entirety: Bulk RNA from unsorted whole blood was used for TCR sequencing, so alpha and beta chains could not be paired. General findings and caveats noted by the study authors: VDJdb matching was skewed toward anti-spike CD8 responses and likely underestimated virus-specific expansions by missing private and CD4 specificities.

Libraries came from 5' RACE. TCRdb shows the sequencer as NextSeq 500. Unique molecular identifiers were attached to individual cDNA molecules in the TCR library protocol so that sequencing error and PCR bias could be corrected. Sequencing covered both TCR alpha and beta chains, and within each sample the abundances of alpha and beta sequences were tightly co-correlated. In the original analysis: Decombinator V4 was used to annotate the V gene, J gene and CDR3 of the TCR sequences. Expanded TCRs were defined as changing significantly between any two time points under a Poisson model with p below 0.0001. TCR abundances were normalised to the total number of TCRs sequenced per sample and expressed as counts per million. MAIT TCRs were defined by TRAV1-2 paired with TRAJ12, TRAJ20 or TRAJ33, and iNKT TCRs by TRAV10 paired with TRAJ18. VDJdb, accessed 1 November 2021, was searched for CMV, EBV and SARS-CoV-2 annotated TCRs, excluding TCRs annotated for multiple antigens. TCRdb ran its own pipeline on the public reads, namely fastp trimming at Q25 and MiXCR clone calling, and kept in-frame beta chains. Each entry is one CDR3 protein sequence, shown with its most common DNA and genes. The V and J calls follow TCRdb's processing rather than the paper's. The sample data list about 76,000 distinct CDR3 sequences, and around a sixth of these were observed just once. Roughly an eighth of the sample rests with the top ten.

Set within a cohort of healthcare workers in London, UK, this nested case-control study involved weekly PCR testing of nasopharyngeal swabs along with blood sampling. Between 23 and 31 March 2020, the week of the UK lockdown, healthcare workers were enrolled and then followed up weekly for as long as 16 weeks. CDR1 and CDR2 are drawn from the germline V gene: SQVTM, ANQGSEA. Counted from cysteine to phenylalanine, this CDR3 has 12 amino acids. Only CDR3 DNA is held: 36 bases, read in frame from base 1. The chain couples TRBV29-1 to TRBJ2-7, with no D gene named confidently. The clonotype comes from an adult who was a healthcare worker with PCR-confirmed SARS-CoV-2 infection or an uninfected control (not recorded which). Input material: whole blood. In nucleotides, the sequence is TGCAGTGTTAGACCGAGCTCCTACGAGCAGTACTTC. Its translation reads: CSVRPSSYEQYF.